Listed here are 21 T cell receptor beta chains from one sample, sequenced in a study of CD8+ T cells in alopecia areata. Isolated RNA was reverse transcribed into cDNA used as the sequencing template. Profiling relied on immunoSEQ multiplex PCR, and the TCRdb table lists in-frame clones only, not all of them. Of some 170,000 clones in the sample, just under 60% were seen once. The source material was CD4+ T cells sorted from blood, sampled at week 0. These receptor sequences come from a human donor with alopecia areata.

This clone was counted at least ten times. The rearrangement joins TRBV5-1 to TRBJ1-2; D not resolved. V was pared by 5 bases and J by 0 bases, with 5 bases between. The CDR3 runs to 12 residues. Per germline, CDR1 SGHRS and CDR2 YFSETQ. The CDR3 loop is CASRGANYGYTF. The CDR3 DNA reads TGCGCCAGCAGGGGAGCTAACTATGGCTACACCTTC.

The rearrangement uses TRBV29-1 and TRBJ2-7; 12 nucleotides match TRBD2. Trimming removed 0 bases from V and 7 bases from J; junction bases left unmatched: 10. CDR1 and CDR2 from the germline V gene are SQVTM and ANQGSEA. The CDR3 is made up of 16 amino acids. The CDR3: CSVEDIPSGGGREQYF. As DNA, the CDR3 is TGCAGCGTTGAAGATATCCCTAGCGGGGGGGGAAGGGAGCAGTACTTC.

J is TRBJ2-6 and V is TRBV7-9, with D unresolved. Trimming shortened V by 2 bases and J by 0 bases, and 5 bases separated the two germline ends. The CDR3 is 15 amino acids. Germline CDR1 SEHNR, CDR2 FQNEAQ (reference sequence). The CDR3 loop is CASSLQFSGANVLTF. For the CDR3, the DNA is TGTGCCAGCAGCTTACAGTTCTCTGGGGCCAACGTCCTGACTTTC.

This clone was detected a few times. This chain uses TRBV18 with TRBJ1-2; D may be TRBD1 (6 bases). The germline CDR1 and CDR2 sequences are KGHSH and LQKENI. The CDR3 has 13 residues. V lost 6 bases and J 9 bases, leaving 17 bases between the germline ends. The CDR3 reads CASSQGQSSSYTF. The CDR3 nucleotides read TGTGCCAGCTCGCAGGGACAATCAAGTAGCTACACCTTC.

The chain uses TRBV12-5 and TRBJ2-6; no firm D call. CDR1 is LGHNT and CDR2 is FRNRAP in the germline V gene. The CDR3 is 11 residues long. The V and J ends lost 4 bases and 11 bases respectively, with 6 bases between them. CDR3 bases: TGTGCTAGTGGTTCCGACCACGTCCTGACTTTC. This translates into CASGSDHVLTF.

This rearrangement joins TRBV11-2 to TRBJ2-5; weak D call: TRBD1 (6 bases). V lost 6 bases to trimming and J lost 4 bases, with 18 bases between them. This CDR3 contains 15 residues. Per the germline V gene, CDR1 is SGHAT and CDR2 is FQNNGV. This CDR3 reads CASRRAGVLVETQYF. The CDR3 nucleotides read TGTGCCAGCAGAAGGGCAGGGGTCTTAGTAGAGACCCAGTACTTC.

CDR3 sequence: CASSPVPGSTDTQYF. CDR3 coding DNA: TGTGCCAGCAGCCCAGTCCCGGGGAGCACAGATACGCAGTATTTT. The rearrangement uses TRBV9 and TRBJ2-3; weak D call: TRBD2 (5 bases). CDR1 is SGDLS, CDR2 YYNGEE, per germline. The V gene lost 4 bases and the J gene lost 0 bases, with 12 bases spanning the gap. The length of the CDR3 is 15 residues.

This clone has a single count. Mismatch with germline at one junction end may stem from a read error. V and J are TRBV5-6 and TRBJ2-3, with 8 bases lining up with TRBD1. Germline V gene sequence: CDR1 SGHDT, CDR2 YYEEEE. The CDR3 is 13 amino acids. The CDR3, as DNA: TGTGCCAGCAGCTCCTCAGGGACAGGTACGCAGTATTTT. This codes for CASSSSGTGTQYF. Full variable domain (missing parts from reference TRBV5-6 and TRBJ2-3): DAGVTQSPTHLIKTRGQQVTLRCSPKSGHDTVSWYQQALGQGPQFIFQYYEEEERQRGNFPDRFSGHQFPNYSSELNVNALLLGDSALYLCASSSSGTGTQYFGPGTRLTVL.

This chain uses TRBV30 with TRBJ2-7; possible D gene TRBD1, 5 bases. The CDR3 consists of 13 residues. CDR1 GTSNPN and CDR2 SVGIG come from the germline V gene (reference sequence). V lost 3 bases, J lost 2 bases, and 11 bases lay in between. This CDR3 is CAWRVGLPYEQYF. CDR3 sequence (DNA): TGTGCCTGGAGAGTGGGGCTCCCCTACGAGCAGTACTTC.

The gene calls are TRBV25-1 and TRBJ2-5, with unresolved D. The CDR3 has 12 residues. Germline V lookup: CDR1 MGHDK, CDR2 SYGVNS. The V end lost 3 bases, the J end lost 5 bases, and 7 bases lay between the germline ends. The CDR3 DNA reads as TGTGCCAGCAGTGAGGGTGCGGAGACCCAGTACTTC. This encodes CASSEGAETQYF.

The chain recombines TRBV7-6 with TRBJ1-3; tentative D call: TRBD1 (5 bases). This CDR3 has 14 amino acids. V was trimmed by 1 base and J by 4 bases, leaving 8 bases between them. Germline V gene sequence: CDR1 SGHVS, CDR2 FNYEAQ. The CDR3 protein is CASSLDGGGNTIYF. DNA for the CDR3: TGTGCCAGCAGCTTAGACGGGGGGGGAAACACCATATATTTT.

This clone was picked up a small number of times. V gene TRBV25-1 combines with J gene TRBJ2-2; TRBD1 matches 8 bases. With 7 bases clipped from V and 5 bases from J, the junction kept 9 bases outside the gene matches. The V gene's germline CDR1 is MGHDK and CDR2 SYGVNS. This CDR3 is built from 15 residues. The CDR3 loop reads CASKGSGGETGELFF. The CDR3 DNA reads as TGTGCCAGCAAAGGATCAGGGGGCGAGACCGGGGAGCTGTTTTTT.

V is TRBV30 and J is TRBJ2-1, with D perhaps matching TRBD1 (5 bases). Germline V gene lookup returns CDR1 GTSNPN and CDR2 SVGIG (reference sequence). The CDR3 is 12 amino acids. The germline V and J ends were trimmed by 0 bases and 8 bases, with 8 bases remaining between them. CDR3 DNA: TGTGCCTGGAGTGTTGACAGCTATGAGCAGTTCTTC. This sequence encodes CAWSVDSYEQFF.

The CDR3 loop reads CSAEGGHLYEQYF. CDR3 nucleotides: TGCAGCGCTGAGGGGGGACACCTCTACGAGCAGTACTTC. The genes are TRBV29-1 and TRBJ2-7, with D possibly being TRBD1 or TRBD2 (6 bases each). CDR1 SQVTM and CDR2 ANQGSEA come from the germline V gene. The CDR3 runs 13 residues. Trimming stripped 7 bases from V and 3 bases from J, with 16 bases between.

CDR3 DNA sequence: TGTGCCAGCAGCTTAACGGAGAACACTGAAGCTTTCTTT. It specifies CASSLTENTEAFF. The chain carries TRBV7-9 and TRBJ1-1; no clear D gene. The ends were cut back, 2 bases at V and 1 base at J, with 5 bases in the middle. The CDR3 sequence is 13 residues long. Per the germline V gene, CDR1 is SEHNR and CDR2 is FQNEAQ (reference sequence).

The chain joins TRBV7-9 to TRBJ1-2, with D unresolved. Germline V gene data show CDR1 as SEHNR and CDR2 as FQNEAQ (reference sequence). The CDR3 is made up of 13 amino acids. The V end was cut by 5 bases, the J end by 6 bases, with 13 bases between. The CDR3 loop reads CASSRSKGDGYTF. The CDR3 DNA sequence: TGTGCCAGCAGCCGATCCAAGGGAGATGGCTACACCTTC.

There are a few counts of this clone. At the DNA level, this CDR3 is encoded by other sequences in the same sample as well. The chain combines TRBV5-1 with TRBJ1-1, with 8 bases identical to TRBD1. From germline, CDR1 is SGHRS and CDR2 YFSETQ. J lost 4 bases, V lost 4 bases, and 6 bases had no gene match. This CDR3 has 14 residues. The CDR3 sequence: CASSLGQGGTEAFF. CDR3 DNA: TGCGCCAGCAGCCTCGGACAGGGTGGCACTGAAGCTTTCTTT.

On this clone: Other DNA sequences of this sample code for an identical CDR3. The CDR3 reads CASSQPGLATQETQYF. In nucleotides, the CDR3 is TGCGCCAGCAGCCAGCCGGGACTAGCGACCCAAGAGACCCAGTACTTC. This chain connects TRBV4-1 to TRBJ2-5; TRBD2 matches at 10 bases. Germline V gene sequence: CDR1 MGHRA, CDR2 YSYEKL. The CDR3 length is 16 residues. J lost 1 base, V lost 3 bases, and 5 bases had no gene match.

The rearrangement links TRBV4-2 to TRBJ1-4; 9 positions match TRBD1. Germline assignment: CDR1 LGHNA and CDR2 YNFKEQ. Trimming cost V 3 bases and J 8 bases; bases outside gene matches: 10. This CDR3 spans 16 amino acids. CDR3 region: CASSHLGGTGYEKLFF. DNA for the CDR3: TGTGCCAGCAGCCACCTAGGCGGGACAGGGTACGAAAAACTGTTTTTT.

The chain couples TRBV12-5 to TRBJ2-7, with 10 bases fitting TRBD1. Per germline, CDR1 LGHNT and CDR2 FRNRAP. The CDR3 spans 15 residues. Trimming removed 5 bases from V and 3 bases from J; junction bases left unmatched: 7. CDR3 sequence: CASGTGQGGNYEQYF. In DNA form, the CDR3 reads TGTGCTAGTGGTACCGGACAGGGGGGAAACTACGAGCAGTACTTC.

The genes are TRBV29-1 and TRBJ2-7, with 7 bases fitting TRBD1. V lost 3 bases, J lost 5 bases, and 7 bases stayed unmatched. Germline CDR1 reads SQVTM; CDR2 reads ANQGSEA. This CDR3 contains 13 residues. CDR3: CSVEKGRGNEQYF. The CDR3, as DNA: TGCAGCGTTGAGAAAGGCAGGGGGAACGAGCAGTACTTC.